This T cell receptor beta chain derives from a study of cytomegalovirus exposure and HLA in healthy donors (dated by TCRdb to about 2017). Describing the broader study: An earlier analysis of 587 of the donors reported over 250 Gb of sequence data and 95 million to 140 million unique TCR beta sequences obtained from roughly 170 million T cells. Roughly 300 gigabases of sequencing data and around 85 million unique TCR sequences made up an early release that covered several hundred HLA-typed donors. Among the approximately 400 genotyped donors, about 85% belonged to the genetic ancestry cluster associated with self-reported Caucasian donors. The study aimed to test whether signatures of past pathogen exposure could be identified by cataloging public T cell receptors. The study profiled the T cell repertoires of under 850 subjects by immunosequencing and related them to cytomegalovirus serostatus. In addition to the first cohort of 666 subjects, a separate validation cohort of 120 different subjects was used. To predict cytomegalovirus infection status, the study combined high-throughput TCR immunosequencing, statistical association of individual TCRs with disease status, and machine learning. A later analysis re-examined previously published TCR beta repertoires from more than 550 donors and added high-resolution HLA genotyping to investigate patterns of TCR occurrence. The later analysis used no new phenotypic data to find candidate immune exposures, relying instead on TCR beta sequences and their occurrence across donors. In an earlier analysis of 587 of the donors, high-throughput TCR beta sequencing was used to judge whether each TCR beta V gene segment behaved as functional or pseudogenic. Donor age, sex, ethnicity and CMV serostatus were compiled alongside the repertoire data. Genome-wide SNP genotypes for about 55% of the roughly 670 donors were used in a later genetic analysis, which treated that subset as a discovery cohort. Every discovery cohort repertoire had been produced on one sequencing platform. HLA typing covered class I and class II loci at four-digit resolution. Typing coverage varied by locus: about 620-640 donors for A, B, C, DRB1 and DQB1; more than 500 for DQA1; over 600 for DPA1; roughly 450 for DPB1. Several DR-DQ haplotypes were treated as single units for association and clustering because of strong linkage in the cohort. Among around 400 genotyped donors of the cohort, an average of roughly 230,000 unique TCR beta nucleotide sequences was sequenced per donor, of which 15% to 20% were non-productive.

What the research found in general, with its limitations: According to the authors, the approach could potentially be generalized to other disease states and immunological phenotypes. In an earlier analysis of some 500 of the donors, most TCR beta V segments were observed in productive rearrangements about 87% or about 30% of the time, broadly matching IMGT annotations. The classifier was reported to diagnose cytomegalovirus status with high specificity and sensitivity in both the original and validation cohorts. Some IMGT-functional V segments, including TRBV6-2 and TRBV6-3, could not be told apart with the 87-base-pair reads, so those segments were excluded. Assigning TCR associations to individual alleles was difficult when HLA alleles, especially DR and DQ, strongly co-occurred. A cluster of highly shared sequence variants was judged likely to be a technical artifact of the sequencing pipeline. The study listed 164 TCR beta chains as associated with cytomegalovirus. For the cohort, immune exposure information was limited to CMV serostatus. Linkage disequilibrium might explain the correlated functional status among segregating V segments, but an unknown experimental factor could not be ruled out. Because HLA typing was missing for some donors at each locus, association tests included only the typed subset. According to a later analysis, most CMV-associated TCR beta chains appeared to be HLA-restricted, and the HLA associations seemed to be driven largely by CMV exposure. In a later analysis, some 17,000 TCR beta sequences were associated with specific HLA alleles at a false discovery rate of 0.05. Compared with the 666-donor mean, donors in an Asian-associated ancestry cluster had fewer N-insertions in productive TCRs, according to a later genetic analysis. A later analysis found that HLA-associated TCR beta chains were more clonally expanded and had lower generation probabilities than equally common non-associated chains. A later analysis reported that several top co-occurrence clusters appeared linked to parvovirus B19, influenza, CMV and Epstein-Barr virus. In a later analysis, TCR association rates were found to vary across HLA loci, with the most associated TCRs seen for DRB1 alleles and the fewest for HLA-C alleles. V-gene and J-gene trimming of TCR beta chains was associated with a missense DCLRE1C variant in a later genetic analysis, and the association was replicated in an independent cohort. Sequencing depth was assumed to be roughly uniform across donors in the presence/absence analyses, though that assumption may not hold. In this cohort, only TCR beta chains were sequenced, and detectable features were limited by the absence of alpha or paired-chain data. Most TCR sequences were seen in very few donors, while some public TCRs were found in many individuals. In vitro tests confirmed that three of the cytomegalovirus-associated TCR beta chains recognize cytomegalovirus antigens. Some 16 rarely observed V segments, including chromosome 9 orphons, were excluded from the earlier analysis of about 610 of the donors because counts were too low. A further reported finding was that TCR beta sequences accurately predicted the HLA-A and HLA-B alleles for most subjects in the first cohort.

The CDR3 starts with the cysteine, ends with the phenylalanine, and has 15 residues. Only CDR3 DNA remains: 45 bases, in frame from the first base. The V end gives up 3 bases and the J end 3 bases, leaving 11 bases in the junction not matched to a gene. CDR1 and CDR2 (GTSNPN, SVGIG) derive from the germline V gene (reference sequence). The library was made by the immunoSEQ multiplex PCR assay. For the multiplex PCR, a mixture combining 60 forward primers for TCR Vbeta segments and 13 reverse primers for TCR Jbeta segments was used. Amplification of the CDR3 region of rearranged TCR beta genes was performed with a multiplex PCR assay on genomic DNA. Amplified TCR beta libraries were sequenced as 87-base-pair reads on the Illumina HiSeq System. The paper's data handling went like this. A later analysis tallied approximately 87 million unique TCR beta chains across the 700 or so repertoires, and some 10 million of those chains were shared by two or more donors. A nearest-neighbor algorithm error-corrected the raw reads and collapsed the reads into unique sequences, merging closely related sequences to remove PCR and sequencing errors. V, D and J gene segments were assigned by aligning CDR3 sequences to IMGT reference sequences. For a sequence to be retained, at least a six-nucleotide match to both a V gene segment and a J gene segment was required. A rearrangement counted as productive if the CDR3 had no stop codons and remained in frame with V and J, and every other rearrangement counted as non-productive. Following IMGT convention, CDR3 was defined as the stretch from the second conserved V-encoded cysteine up to the conserved J-encoded phenylalanine. In an earlier analysis of 587 of the donors, sequences lacking an unambiguous match to a single V gene segment were excluded. In an earlier analysis of approximately 610 of the donors, V segments were called functional above 56.7% productive rearrangements and were called segregating when the between-donor standard deviation exceeded 5%. A statistical classification framework was built to diagnose cytomegalovirus status from the catalog of TCR beta chain sequences. V and J gene assignment, in a later analysis, came from comparing TCR nucleotide sequences with IMGT/GENE-DB human TR gene sequences. Using the TCRdist pipeline, a later analysis assigned CDR3 sequences along with most-parsimonious VDJ recombination scenarios. In a later analysis, every TCR beta chain was defined by the combination of its CDR3 amino acid sequence and its V-gene family, and reads without a unique V-gene family were dropped. To address suspected cross-contamination and a sequencing artifact, a later analysis removed 592 highly shared, low-generation-probability nucleotide sequences. A later analysis calculated a clonal expansion index for each public chain from normalized within-repertoire ranks of inferred template counts. Generation probabilities in a later analysis came from a VDJ recombination model fitted to out-of-frame rearrangements, and those results were checked against IGoR. In a later analysis, hypergeometric tests were used to score TCR-TCR, TCR-HLA and TCR-CMV co-occurrence, with a repertoire-size bias correction applied to TCR pairs. To estimate false discovery rates, a later analysis permuted the HLA or CMV assignments 20 times. In a later analysis, co-occurring TCRs were grouped with DBSCAN, and TCRdist sequence similarity was added when clustering was performed within HLA-allele-positive subsets. Repertoires with fewer than 30,000 or more than 120,000 public chains were left out of co-occurrence clustering, as were five repertoires with anomalous nucleotide sharing. Held by TCRdb, this immuneACCESS table contains in-frame sequences only and omits some clones. Under half of the omission traces to an unresolved V gene where checked; the cause of the rest is unknown. Clonal size and the V and J genes are those of that table, whereas D and trimming came from the DNA. This sample's clone table shows around 64,000 clones. The ten most abundant clones make up roughly 2.3% of the sample.

The cohort was made up of approximately 700 healthy bone marrow donors. All cohort members were sampled while nominally healthy, although unrecorded immune exposures were likely present. The donor tested CMV seropositive, placing the donor among the 289 seropositive members of the cohort. A peripheral blood sample was provided by each donor, and peripheral blood mononuclear cells were used for TCR beta sequencing. The Qiagen DNeasy Blood Extraction Kit was used to extract genomic DNA from the blood cell samples. Notes on this clone: The target of this receptor is not known.

The sequenced sample was PBMCs. This sequence uses TRBV30 and TRBJ2-7; TRBD2 fits 7 bases in the junction. The TCR sequence derives from a female donor in good health and CMV-seropositive. The CDR3 amino acid sequence is: CAWREVSAGIYEQYF. Read as DNA, the sequence is TGTGCCTGGAGAGAAGTATCAGCGGGAATCTACGAGCAGTACTTC.